Sequencing of this T cell receptor (beta chain) was carried out in a study of T-cell reconstitution after alpha-beta-depleted transplantation in children. It was with unique molecular identifiers that the TCRbeta library was prepared. TCRdb called the PCR reads again in MiXCR, with one record for every CDR3 protein. The data hold roughly 120,000 distinct CDR3 sequences, with approximately 10% observed a single time. Only a few counts were recorded for this clonotype. The antigen is not known. Study-wide results and limits: When one year had passed after transplant, most T-cell counts and diversity came from newly produced T cells.

The origin of this receptor is a boy aged 2 to 10 with acute lymphoblastic leukemia, due to receive a stem cell transplant. Material: PBMCs, obtained before TCRalphabeta/CD19-depleted stem cell transplant.

The CDR3 loop reads CASSLMFGNTIYF. In DNA, the CDR3 is TGTGCCAGCAGCTTAATGTTTGGAAACACCATATATTTT. The J gene is TRBJ1-3, the V gene TRBV7-2, with D unclear. The CDR3 is made up of 13 amino acids. CDR1 SGHTA and CDR2 FQGNSA come from the germline V gene. Trimming pared 2 bases from V and 3 bases from J, leaving 5 bases between.